Presented here are 3 T cell receptor beta chains from one specimen sequenced in a study of cytomegalovirus exposure and HLA in healthy donors (TCRdb year 2017). The library was obtained by the immunoSEQ multiplex PCR assay. Not all clones reach the TCRdb copy of this immuneACCESS table, which keeps in-frame sequences only. Checked studies attribute under half of the gap to unresolved V genes and leave the rest unexplained. In this sample the table shows 200,000 to 250,000 clones, 75% to 90% of which occur a single time. Of the sample, around 5.5% is held by the ten largest clones. Sequencing was performed on PBMCs. Receptors were obtained from a woman younger than 30 in good health and CMV-seronegative.

The rearrangement joins TRBV10-3 to TRBJ1-1; 7 positions match TRBD1. There are 15 residues in the CDR3. From germline, CDR1 is ENHRY and CDR2 SYGVKD. J lost 0 bases, V lost 10 bases, and 11 bases had no gene match. The CDR3 bases are TGTGCCAGCCGGGACAGCTTTACAATGAACACTGAAGCTTTCTTT. Protein sequence: CASRDSFTMNTEAFF.

The CDR3 sequence is CASSLEQGYNEQFF. The CDR3 nucleotides read TGTGCCAGCAGCTTAGAACAGGGGTACAATGAGCAGTTCTTC. The chain carries TRBV11-3 and TRBJ2-1, with TRBD1 identical over 7 bases. Germline values: CDR1 SGHNT, CDR2 YENEEA. V dropped 0 bases and J dropped 4; count of bases not matched to a gene: 0. The CDR3 is 14 amino acids.

The chain uses TRBV2 and TRBJ2-1; D remains ambiguous. Trimming removed 4 bases from V and 7 bases from J, with 11 bases in between. The CDR3 covers 13 residues. Per the germline V gene, CDR1 is SNHLY and CDR2 is FYNNEI. The CDR3 DNA is TGTGCCAGCAGTGCGGACCTGGGGAATGAGCAGTTCTTC. Translating gives CASSADLGNEQFF.